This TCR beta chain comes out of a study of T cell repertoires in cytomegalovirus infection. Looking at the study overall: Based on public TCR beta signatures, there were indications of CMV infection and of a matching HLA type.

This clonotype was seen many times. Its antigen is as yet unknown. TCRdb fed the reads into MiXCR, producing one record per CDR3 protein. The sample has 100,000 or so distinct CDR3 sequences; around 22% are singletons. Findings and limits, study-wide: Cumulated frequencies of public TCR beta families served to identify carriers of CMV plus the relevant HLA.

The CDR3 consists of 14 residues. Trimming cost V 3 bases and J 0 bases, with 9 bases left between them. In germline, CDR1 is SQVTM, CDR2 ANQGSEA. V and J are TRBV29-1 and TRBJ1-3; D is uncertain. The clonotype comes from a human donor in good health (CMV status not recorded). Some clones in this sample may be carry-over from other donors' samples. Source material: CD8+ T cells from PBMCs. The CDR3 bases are TGCAGCGTTGAGGCAGGCATCTCTGGAAACACCATATATTTT. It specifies CSVEAGISGNTIYF.